These 18 T cell receptor beta chains were all obtained from the same sample, sequenced in a study of OX40 agonist ivuxolimab in advanced cancers. TCRdb's copy holds only in-frame clones and misses some; the assay was immunoSEQ multiplex PCR. Of over 60,000 clones in the sample, roughly 80% were seen once. The material was CD4+ or CD8+ T cells sorted from blood, obtained in a trial of the OX40 agonist ivuxolimab. The receptors were gathered from an adult with an advanced solid tumor such as melanoma, head and neck, liver or kidney cancer.

The table lists this clone with a count of one. The chain has TRBV7-8 and TRBJ2-5; D tentatively reads TRBD1 or TRBD2 (5 bases each). V lost 5 bases and J lost 5, with 24 bases in between. Germline CDR1 and CDR2: SGHVS and FQNEAQ. The CDR3 totals 17 residues. The CDR3 region has the DNA TGTGCCAGCAGCCAGGAGGCGGGCAGGGTTCAGAGGGAGACCCAGTACTTC. Translating it yields CASSQEAGRVQRETQYF.

The gene calls are TRBV6-5 and TRBJ1-2; 7 bases are a match to TRBD1. The CDR3 is made up of 13 amino acids. The V gene end was trimmed by 7 bases and the J gene end by 2 bases; junction bases not matched to a gene: 4. In germline, CDR1 is MNHEY, CDR2 SVGAGI. In nucleotides, the CDR3 is TGTGCCAGCACCGCGGGACAGAACTATGGCTACACCTTC. Protein product: CASTAGQNYGYTF.

The table lists this clone with a few counts. This rearrangement joins TRBV10-1 to TRBJ2-2; tentatively, D is TRBD2 (6 bases). Germline values: CDR1 WNHNN, CDR2 SYGVQD (reference sequence). V was trimmed by 4 bases and J by 5 bases, leaving 11 bases between them. The CDR3 sequence is 14 residues long. CDR3 sequence: CASSGLGRTGELFF. Written as DNA, the CDR3 is TGCGCCAGCAGTGGTCTTGGGAGGACCGGGGAGCTGTTTTTT.

This clone was picked up a small number of times. The V call is TRBV7-6, the J call TRBJ1-6; D gene ambiguous. Trimming took 5 bases from V and 10 from J, leaving 18 bases between them. This CDR3 has 15 amino acids. Germline lookup yields CDR1 SGHVS and CDR2 FNYEAQ. DNA for the CDR3: TGTGCCAGCAGCCAGGAGACAACCGCATGGTCACCCCTCCACTTT. Translating it yields CASSQETTAWSPLHF.

The gene calls are TRBV19 and TRBJ1-6; D gene unclear. Germline CDR1 LNHDA, CDR2 SQIVND (reference sequence). The CDR3 is 15 residues long. Trimming cost V 3 bases and J 7 bases, with 13 bases left between them. The CDR3 here is CASSITAQENSPLHF. The DNA of the CDR3 is TGTGCCAGTAGTATTACCGCGCAGGAAAATTCACCCCTCCACTTT.

The chain is built from TRBV5-1 and TRBJ2-3; the match to TRBD1 covers 9 bases. This CDR3 comprises 14 residues. Trimming at V came to 3 bases and at J to 5 bases, leaving 4 bases not matched to a gene. Germline V gene lookup returns CDR1 SGHRS and CDR2 YFSETQ. CDR3 bases: TGCGCCAGCAGCTCAACAGGGGGCGAAGATACGCAGTATTTT. Translated: CASSSTGGEDTQYF. The variable domain in full, with the rest retrieved from reference TRBV5-1 and TRBJ2-3, is KAGVTQTPRYLIKTRGQQVTLSCSPISGHRSVSWYQQTPGQGLQFLFEYFSETQRNKGNFPGRFSGRQFSNSRSEMNVSTLELGDSALYLCASSSTGGEDTQYFGPGTRLTVL.

This chain connects TRBV4-3 to TRBJ2-4, with TRBD1 as a possible D gene (6 bases). The CDR3 sequence is 14 residues long. Deletions cut 4 bases from V and 7 bases from J, with 14 bases between. In germline, CDR1 is LGHNA, CDR2 YSLEER. For the CDR3, the DNA is TGCGCCAGCAGCCCGAGGCAGGGGAAGAACATTCAGTACTTC. It encodes CASSPRQGKNIQYF.

V gene TRBV15 combines with J gene TRBJ1-6, with unresolved D. The germline gives CDR1 LNHNV, CDR2 YYDKDF (reference sequence). Between the trimmed V and J ends, which lost 5 bases and 3 bases, there was a span of 11 bases. This CDR3 region has 15 residues. CDR3 sequence (DNA): TGTGCCACCAGCCCCTACCCTAACTATAATTCACCCCTCCACTTT. This sequence encodes CATSPYPNYNSPLHF.

Only one count was recorded for this clone. V usage is TRBV4-3 and J usage is TRBJ2-3; D gene unclear. Germline V gene data show CDR1 as LGHNA and CDR2 as YSLEER. The CDR3 totals 15 residues. Deletions cut 4 bases from V and 1 base from J, with 12 bases between. CDR3 sequence reads: CASSLSTLRTDTQYF. The DNA for the CDR3 is TGCGCCAGCAGCCTGAGTACACTCCGCACAGATACGCAGTATTTT.

This chain joins TRBV5-1 and TRBJ2-1; TRBD1 matches at 9 bases. CDR3 length: 16 amino acids. CDR1 is SGHRS and CDR2 is YFSETQ in the germline V gene. Germline trimming cut 1 base from V and 5 bases from J; bases unmatched to any gene: 7. Written as DNA, the CDR3 is TGCGCCAGCAGCTTGAAACCGGGACAGGGTCACAATGAGCAGTTCTTC. It codes for CASSLKPGQGHNEQFF. The variable domain in full, with the rest retrieved from reference TRBV5-1 and TRBJ2-1, is KAGVTQTPRYLIKTRGQQVTLSCSPISGHRSVSWYQQTPGQGLQFLFEYFSETQRNKGNFPGRFSGRQFSNSRSEMNVSTLELGDSALYLCASSLKPGQGHNEQFFGPGTRLTVL.

This clone was counted a few times. The chain employs TRBV28 and TRBJ1-1; D is unresolved. The CDR3 totals 16 residues. From germline, CDR1 is MDHEN and CDR2 SYDVKM. The V end was cut by 5 bases, the J end by 2 bases, with 18 bases between. CDR3 in amino acids: CASSPLGVGSNTEAFF. The CDR3 DNA reads TGTGCCAGCAGTCCCCTTGGAGTCGGGTCAAACACTGAAGCTTTCTTT.

The rearrangement joins TRBV7-2 to TRBJ2-7; D remains unclear. Germline V gene data show CDR1 as SGHTA and CDR2 as FQGNSA. Deletions cut 3 bases from V and 5 bases from J, with 11 bases between. There are 13 residues in the CDR3. The CDR3 loop reads CASSFITGNEQYF. CDR3 DNA: TGTGCCAGCAGCTTTATCACCGGAAACGAGCAGTACTTC.

The chain has TRBV18 and TRBJ1-5; D remains unclear. The CDR3 spans 14 residues. From germline, CDR1 is KGHSH and CDR2 LQKENI. The ends were cut back, 3 bases at V and 4 bases at J, with 10 bases in the middle. CDR3 amino acids: CASSPWSVNQPQHF. DNA for the CDR3: TGTGCCAGCTCACCGTGGTCCGTAAATCAGCCCCAGCATTTT.

This clone came up many times. This chain connects TRBV27 to TRBJ2-1; TRBD1 matches 10 bases. The CDR3 runs 14 residues. J was trimmed by 14 bases and V by 6 bases; bases with no gene match: 13. CDR1 is MNHEY, CDR2 SMNVEV, per germline (reference sequence). The CDR3 bases are TGTGCCAGCAGCCATAAACCGGGACAGGGGTGGGAGTTCTTC. As protein: CASSHKPGQGWEFF.

The J gene is TRBJ1-2, the V gene TRBV15, with D uncertain. Trimming cost V 0 bases and J 8 bases, with 7 bases left between them. Per the germline V gene, CDR1 is LNHNV and CDR2 is YYDKDF (reference sequence). The CDR3 is 12 amino acids. CDR3 amino acids: CATSRDAIGYTF. The CDR3, as DNA: TGTGCCACCAGCAGAGATGCAATCGGCTACACCTTC.

For the CDR3, the DNA is TGTGCCAGCAGCTTAGGAGGGCGCATTAGCAATCAGCCCCAGCATTTT. This gives the protein CASSLGGRISNQPQHF. V usage is TRBV7-9 and J usage is TRBJ1-5, with no clear D. The V gene lost 1 base and the J gene lost 0 bases, with 10 bases spanning the gap. The germline V gene has CDR1 SEHNR and CDR2 FQNEAQ (reference sequence). The CDR3 consists of 16 residues.

The chain employs TRBV7-9 and TRBJ1-4; 7 nucleotides match TRBD1. Germline assignment: CDR1 SEHNR and CDR2 FQNEAQ (reference sequence). The CDR3 is 14 amino acids. Trimming took 5 bases from V and 5 from J; bases not matched to a gene: 5. The CDR3 region is CASSLRQGNEKLFF. The CDR3 DNA reads TGTGCCAGCAGCCTACGACAGGGCAATGAAAAACTGTTTTTT. Drawing the rest from reference TRBV7-9 and TRBJ1-4, the complete variable domain is DTGVSQNPRHKITKRGQNVTFRCDPISEHNRLYWYRQTLGQGPEFLTYFQNEAQLEKSRLLSDRFSAERPKGSFSTLEIQRTEQGDSAMYLCASSLRQGNEKLFFGSGTQLSVL.

The chain uses TRBV15 and TRBJ1-2; D may be TRBD1 (5 bases). This CDR3 is built from 14 residues. Between the trimmed V and J ends, which lost 0 bases and 4 bases, there was a span of 9 bases. Germline CDR1 LNHNV, CDR2 YYDKDF (reference sequence). CDR3: CATSRDVGGYGYTF. CDR3 DNA: TGTGCCACCAGCAGAGATGTCGGGGGCTATGGCTACACCTTC.